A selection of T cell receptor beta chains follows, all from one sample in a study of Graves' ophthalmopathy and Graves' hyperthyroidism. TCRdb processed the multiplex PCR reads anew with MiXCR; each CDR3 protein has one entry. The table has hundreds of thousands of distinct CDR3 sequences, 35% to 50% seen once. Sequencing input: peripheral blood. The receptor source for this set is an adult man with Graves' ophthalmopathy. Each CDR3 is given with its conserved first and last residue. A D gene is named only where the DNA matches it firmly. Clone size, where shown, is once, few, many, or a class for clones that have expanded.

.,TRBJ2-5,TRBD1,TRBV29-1,TGCAGCGGGGGACAGGGAGGAGAGACCCAGTACTTC,CSGGQGGETQYF
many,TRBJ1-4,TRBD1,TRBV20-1,TGCAGTGCTAGAGGGGACAGGGACGAAAAACTGTTTTTT,CSARGDRDEKLFF
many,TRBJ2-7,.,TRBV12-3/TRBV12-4,TGTGCCAGCAGTTTGAGCAACGAGCAGTACTTC,CASSLSNEQYF
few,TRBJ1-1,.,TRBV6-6,TGTGCCAGCAGTTACTCCCGGACGGTAAACACTGAAGCTTTCTTT,CASSYSRTVNTEAFF
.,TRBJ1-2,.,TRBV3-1,TGTGCCAGCAGCCAAGATCGGGGGGAAGTCGATGGCTACACCTTC,CASSQDRGEVDGYTF
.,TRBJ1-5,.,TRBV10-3,TGTGCCATCTTTGGACGGACCAGCAATCAGCCCCAGCATTTT,CAIFGRTSNQPQHF
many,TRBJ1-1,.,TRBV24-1,TGTGCCACCAGTGATTCTGGACAGCGGAACACTGAAGCTTTCTTT,CATSDSGQRNTEAFF
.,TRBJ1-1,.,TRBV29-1,TGCAGCTTGTACGGGTCGGAAGCTTTCTTT,CSLYGSEAFF
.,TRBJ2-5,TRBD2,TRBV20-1,TGCAGTGCTAGGAGTAGCGGGAGGCTAGAGACCCAGTACTTC,CSARSSGRLETQYF
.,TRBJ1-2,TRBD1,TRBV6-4,TGTGCCAGCAGTTACTCCCGCCGGACAGGTGACTATGGCTACACCTTC,CASSYSRRTGDYGYTF
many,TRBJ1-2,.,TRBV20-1,TGCAGTGCTAGACGGTCGCTAGGCTATGGCTACACCTTC,CSARRSLGYGYTF
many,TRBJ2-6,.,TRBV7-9,TGTGCCAGCAGCTTCCCGGGAGCTGGGGCCAACGTCCTGACTTTC,CASSFPGAGANVLTF
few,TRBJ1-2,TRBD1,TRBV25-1,TGTGCCAGCAGTGAATCTCGGACAGGGGAAGTGTATGGCTACACCTTC,CASSESRTGEVYGYTF
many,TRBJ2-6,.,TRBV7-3,TGTGCCAGCAGCCCGCGAGTCGATGGGGCCAACGTCCTGACTTTC,CASSPRVDGANVLTF
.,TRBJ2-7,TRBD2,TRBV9,TGTGCCAGCAGTTACTCGACGACTGGCGGGAGTATGAAGGAGCAGTACTTC,CASSYSTTGGSMKEQYF
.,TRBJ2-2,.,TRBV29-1,TGCAGCGTTCCGGACGCGGGGGCTTCCACCGGGGAGCTGTTTTTT,CSVPDAGASTGELFF
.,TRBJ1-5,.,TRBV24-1,TGTGCCACCAGTGATTTAACGGGGGGTACCCAGCATTTT,CATSDLTGGTQHF
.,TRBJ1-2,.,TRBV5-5,TGTGCCAGCAGCTTGGCGTGGGGCAGGGAGAACTATGGCTACACCTTC,CASSLAWGRENYGYTF
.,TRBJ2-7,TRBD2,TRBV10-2,TGCGCCAGCAGCCAAGGACTAGACAACGAGCAGTACTTC,CASSQGLDNEQYF
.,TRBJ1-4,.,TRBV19,TGTGCCAGTAGTATAGCGGGACTAGCGGGTGAAAAACTGTTTTTT,CASSIAGLAGEKLFF
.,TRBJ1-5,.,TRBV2,TGTGCCAGCAGTTTCCCAGGAGGAAACAATCAGCCCCAGCATTTT,CASSFPGGNNQPQHF
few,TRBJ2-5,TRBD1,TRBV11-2,TGTGCCAGCAGCTTAGATCTCGGGTGGAGGACAGGGGGCAAGACCCAGTACTTC,CASSLDLGWRTGGKTQYF
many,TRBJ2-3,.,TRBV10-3,TGTGCCATCAGTGGGGACGGCCATACGCAGTATTTT,CAISGDGHTQYF
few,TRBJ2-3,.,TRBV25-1,TGTGCCAGCAGTGTGGCTAGCACAGATACGCAGTATTTT,CASSVASTDTQYF
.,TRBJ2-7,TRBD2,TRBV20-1,TGCAGTGCTAGAGATTTAGCGGGGAGCGAGCAGTACTTC,CSARDLAGSEQYF
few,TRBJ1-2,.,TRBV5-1,TGCGCCAGCAGCCAAGATCTTAAGGAATTTACCAGCTCCCTCTATGGCTACACCTTC,CASSQDLKEFTSSLYGYTF
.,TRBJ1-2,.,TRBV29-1,TGCAGCGTTATGGGACAAGCTTACAATGGCTACACCTTC,CSVMGQAYNGYTF
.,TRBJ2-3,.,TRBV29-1,TGCAGCGCCGACTCCCGGGACGCGCGTTTCACAGATACGCAGTATTTT,CSADSRDARFTDTQYF
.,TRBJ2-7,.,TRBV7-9,TGTGCCAGCAGCTTACCAGCGGCTTCCTACGAGCAGTACTTC,CASSLPAASYEQYF
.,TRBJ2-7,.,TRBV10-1,TGCGCCAGCGGCGAGTGGGCTTTCCCCTACGAGCAGTACTTC,CASGEWAFPYEQYF
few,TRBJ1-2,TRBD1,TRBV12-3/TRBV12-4,TGTGCCAGCAGTGGGGACGTCAGGGGGCTAAATAACTATGGCTACACCTTC,CASSGDVRGLNNYGYTF
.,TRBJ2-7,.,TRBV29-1,TGTGCCTCCCAGAGGAATACTACCTACGAGCAGTACTTC,CASQRNTTYEQYF
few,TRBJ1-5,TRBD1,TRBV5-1,TGCGCCAGCAGCAAGGGACAGGGGTATCGCAATCAGCCCCAGCATTTT,CASSKGQGYRNQPQHF
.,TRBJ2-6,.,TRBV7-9,TGTGCCAGCAGTGAGGAGGGGTCTGAGGCCAACGTCCTGACATTC,CASSEEGSEANVLTF
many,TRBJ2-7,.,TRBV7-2,TGTGCCAGCAGCTCAACGTATGGGACACCTTCCTACGAGCAGTACTTC,CASSSTYGTPSYEQYF
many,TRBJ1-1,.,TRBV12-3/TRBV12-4,TGTGCCACCCGAGGGGAGGTGAACACTGAAGCTTTCTTT,CATRGEVNTEAFF
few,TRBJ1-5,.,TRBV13,TGTGCCAGCAGCCTAGCGGGAGGGCCTTACGAGCATTTT,CASSLAGGPYEHF
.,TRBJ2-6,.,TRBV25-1,TGTGCCAGCCAAGAGTCCGGATCTGGGGCCAACGTCCTGACTTTC,CASQESGSGANVLTF
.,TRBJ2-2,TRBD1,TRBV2,TGTGCCATCAGTGAAGGGGACAGCCCCGGGGAGCTGTTTTTT,CAISEGDSPGELFF
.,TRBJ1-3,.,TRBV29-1,TGCAGCGTTGCGCAGAACACTGGAAACACCATATATTTT,CSVAQNTGNTIYF
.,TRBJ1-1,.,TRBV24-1,TGTGCCACCAAAGGAAAAGCCTCGGGCCACTCACCAGCTTTCTTT,CATKGKASGHSPAFF
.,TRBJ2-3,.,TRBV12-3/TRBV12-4,TGTGCCAGCAGTCCTCGACGTACAGGCCGCACAGATACGCAGTATTTT,CASSPRRTGRTDTQYF
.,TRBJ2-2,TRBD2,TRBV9,TGTGCCAGCAGCGTAGCAGGACTAGCGGACACCGGGGAGCTGTTTTTT,CASSVAGLADTGELFF
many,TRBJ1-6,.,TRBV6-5,TGTGCCAGCAGCCGCGGACAATATTCACCCCTCCACTTT,CASSRGQYSPLHF
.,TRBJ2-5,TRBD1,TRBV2,TGTGCCAGCAGTGCACTGGGACAGGGGGAAGGGACCCAGTACTTC,CASSALGQGEGTQYF
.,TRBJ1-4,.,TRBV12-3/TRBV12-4,TGTGCCAGCAGAACAGGGCTATCCGGGGAAAAACTGTTTTTT,CASRTGLSGEKLFF
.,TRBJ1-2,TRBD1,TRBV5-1,TGCGCCAGCAGACCCAATACAGGGGACTATGGCTACACCTTC,CASRPNTGDYGYTF